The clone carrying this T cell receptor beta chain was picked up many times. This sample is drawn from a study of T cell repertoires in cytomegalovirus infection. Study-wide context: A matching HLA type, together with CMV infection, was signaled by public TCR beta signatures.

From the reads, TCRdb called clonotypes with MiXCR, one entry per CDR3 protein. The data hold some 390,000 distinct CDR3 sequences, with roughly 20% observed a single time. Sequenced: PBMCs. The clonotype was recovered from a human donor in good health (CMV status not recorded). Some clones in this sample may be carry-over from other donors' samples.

CDR3 amino acids: CASNLNRETEAFF. CDR3 nucleotide sequence: TGTGCCAGCAATTTGAACAGGGAGACTGAAGCTTTCTTT. The rearrangement links TRBV7-2 to TRBJ1-1, with a tentative D call TRBD1 (6 bases). This CDR3 comprises 13 residues. The V end was cut by 7 bases, the J end by 5 bases, with 14 bases between. The V gene's germline CDR1 is SGHTA and CDR2 FQGNSA.